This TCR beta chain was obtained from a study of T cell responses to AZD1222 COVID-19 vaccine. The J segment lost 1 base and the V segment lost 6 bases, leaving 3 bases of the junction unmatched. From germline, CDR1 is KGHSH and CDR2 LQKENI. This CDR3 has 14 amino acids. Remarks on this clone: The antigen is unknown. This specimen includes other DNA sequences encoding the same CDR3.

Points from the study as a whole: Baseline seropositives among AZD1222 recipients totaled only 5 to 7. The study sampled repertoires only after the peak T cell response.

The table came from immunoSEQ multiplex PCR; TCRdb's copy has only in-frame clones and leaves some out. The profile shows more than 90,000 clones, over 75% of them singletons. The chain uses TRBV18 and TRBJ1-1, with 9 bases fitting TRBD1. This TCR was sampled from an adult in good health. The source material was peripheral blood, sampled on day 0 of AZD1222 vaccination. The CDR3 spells CASSQGQGNTEAFF. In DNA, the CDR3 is TGTGCCAGCTCGCAGGGACAGGGGAACACTGAAGCTTTCTTT.